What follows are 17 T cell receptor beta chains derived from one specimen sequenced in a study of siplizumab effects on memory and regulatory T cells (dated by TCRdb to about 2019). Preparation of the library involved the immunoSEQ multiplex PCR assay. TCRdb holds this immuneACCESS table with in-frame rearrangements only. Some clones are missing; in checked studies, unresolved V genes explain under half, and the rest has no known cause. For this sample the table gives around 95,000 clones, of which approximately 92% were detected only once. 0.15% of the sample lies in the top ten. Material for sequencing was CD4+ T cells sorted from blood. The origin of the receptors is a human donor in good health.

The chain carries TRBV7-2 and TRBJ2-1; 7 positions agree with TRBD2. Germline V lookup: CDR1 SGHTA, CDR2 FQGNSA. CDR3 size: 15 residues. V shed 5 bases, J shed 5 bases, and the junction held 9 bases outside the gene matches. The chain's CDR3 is CASSPLAGYNNEQFF. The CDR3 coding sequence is TGTGCCAGCAGCCCTTTAGCGGGCTACAACAATGAGCAGTTCTTC.

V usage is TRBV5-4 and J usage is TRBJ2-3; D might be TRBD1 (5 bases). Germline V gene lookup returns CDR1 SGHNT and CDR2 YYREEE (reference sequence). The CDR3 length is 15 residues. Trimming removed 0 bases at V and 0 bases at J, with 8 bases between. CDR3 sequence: CASSLGQGSTDTQYF. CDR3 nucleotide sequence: TGTGCCAGCAGCTTGGGGCAGGGTAGCACAGATACGCAGTATTTT.

The chain's CDR3 is CASSPNSQETQYF. In DNA, the CDR3 is TGTGCCAGCTCACCAAACAGCCAAGAGACCCAGTACTTC. The rearrangement uses TRBV18 and TRBJ2-5; D remains ambiguous. V lost 2 bases and J lost 1, with 5 bases in between. The CDR3 is 13 amino acids. Germline V gene sequence: CDR1 KGHSH, CDR2 LQKENI. Based on the CDR3 plus reference TRBV18 and TRBJ2-5, the full variable domain is NAGVMQNPRHLVRRRGQEARLRCSPMKGHSHVYWYRQLPEEGLKFMVYLQKENIIDESGMPKERFSAEFPKEGPSILRIQQVVRGDSAAYFCASSPNSQETQYFGPGTRLLVL.

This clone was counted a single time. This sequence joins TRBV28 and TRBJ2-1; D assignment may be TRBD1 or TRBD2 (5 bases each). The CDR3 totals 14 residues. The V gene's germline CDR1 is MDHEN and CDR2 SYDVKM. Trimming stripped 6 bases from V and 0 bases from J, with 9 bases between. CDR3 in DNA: TGTGCCAGCAGAGGGGCGGGCTCCTACAATGAGCAGTTCTTC. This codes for CASRGAGSYNEQFF.

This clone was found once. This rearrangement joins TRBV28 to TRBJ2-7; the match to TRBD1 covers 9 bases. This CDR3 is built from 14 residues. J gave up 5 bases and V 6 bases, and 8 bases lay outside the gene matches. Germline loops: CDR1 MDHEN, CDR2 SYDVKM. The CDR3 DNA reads TGTGCCAGCAGACATGGGACAGGGCACAACGAGCAGTACTTC. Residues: CASRHGTGHNEQYF.

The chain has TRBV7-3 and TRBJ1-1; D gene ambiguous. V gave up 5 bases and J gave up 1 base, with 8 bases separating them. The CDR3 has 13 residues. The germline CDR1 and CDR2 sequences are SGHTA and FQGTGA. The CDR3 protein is CASSPDPNTEAFF. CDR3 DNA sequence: TGTGCCAGCAGCCCCGACCCGAACACTGAAGCTTTCTTT. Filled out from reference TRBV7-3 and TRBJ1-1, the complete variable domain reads GAGVSQTPSNKVTEKGKYVELRCDPISGHTALYWYRQSLGQGPEFLIYFQGTGAADDSGLPNDRFFAVRPEGSVSTLKIQRTERGDSAVYLCASSPDPNTEAFFGQGTRLTVV.

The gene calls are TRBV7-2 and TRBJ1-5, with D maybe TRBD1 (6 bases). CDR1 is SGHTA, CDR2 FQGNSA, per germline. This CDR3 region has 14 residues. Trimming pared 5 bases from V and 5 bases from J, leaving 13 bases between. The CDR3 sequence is CASSRTEGYQPQHF. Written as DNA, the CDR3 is TGTGCCAGCAGCCGGACAGAGGGGTATCAGCCCCAGCATTTT.

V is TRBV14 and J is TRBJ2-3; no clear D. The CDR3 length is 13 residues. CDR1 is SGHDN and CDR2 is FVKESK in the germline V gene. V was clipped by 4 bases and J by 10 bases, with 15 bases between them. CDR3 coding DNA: TGTGCCAGCAGCCTCCTACTGCAAGACGCGCAGTATTTT. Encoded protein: CASSLLLQDAQYF.

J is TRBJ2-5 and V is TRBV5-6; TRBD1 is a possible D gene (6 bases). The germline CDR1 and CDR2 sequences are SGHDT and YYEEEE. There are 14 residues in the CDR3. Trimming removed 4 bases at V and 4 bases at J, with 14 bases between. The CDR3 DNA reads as TGTGCCAGCAGCGGGACACATTTGGGAGAGACCCAGTACTTC. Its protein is CASSGTHLGETQYF.

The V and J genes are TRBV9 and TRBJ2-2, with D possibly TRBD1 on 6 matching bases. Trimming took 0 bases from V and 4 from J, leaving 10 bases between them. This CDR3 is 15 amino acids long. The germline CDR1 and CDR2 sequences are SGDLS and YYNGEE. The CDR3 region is CASSVGTGSTGELFF. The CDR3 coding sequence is TGTGCCAGCAGCGTAGGAACAGGGAGCACCGGGGAGCTGTTTTTT. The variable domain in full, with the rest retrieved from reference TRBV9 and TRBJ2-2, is DSGVTQTPKHLITATGQRVTLRCSPRSGDLSVYWYQQSLDQGLQFLIQYYNGEERAKGNILERFSAQQFPDLHSELNLSSLELGDSALYFCASSVGTGSTGELFFGEGSRLTVL.

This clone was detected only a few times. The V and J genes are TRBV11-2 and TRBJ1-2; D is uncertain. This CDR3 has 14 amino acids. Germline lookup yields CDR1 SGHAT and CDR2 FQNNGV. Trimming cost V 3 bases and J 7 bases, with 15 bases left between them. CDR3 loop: CASSLGSQTRGYTF. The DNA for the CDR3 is TGTGCCAGCAGCTTGGGGAGCCAGACCCGTGGCTACACCTTC.

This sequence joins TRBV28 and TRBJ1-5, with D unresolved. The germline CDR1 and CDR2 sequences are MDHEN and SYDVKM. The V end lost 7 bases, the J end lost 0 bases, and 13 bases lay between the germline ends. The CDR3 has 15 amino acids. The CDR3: CASIIRPYSNQPQHF. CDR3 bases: TGTGCCAGCATCATAAGGCCGTATAGCAATCAGCCCCAGCATTTT.

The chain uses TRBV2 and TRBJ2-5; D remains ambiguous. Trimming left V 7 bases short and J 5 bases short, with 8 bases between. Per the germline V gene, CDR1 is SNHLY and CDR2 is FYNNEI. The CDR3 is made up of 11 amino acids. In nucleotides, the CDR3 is TGTGCCAGCAAGGTCGTCGAGACCCAGTACTTC. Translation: CASKVVETQYF.

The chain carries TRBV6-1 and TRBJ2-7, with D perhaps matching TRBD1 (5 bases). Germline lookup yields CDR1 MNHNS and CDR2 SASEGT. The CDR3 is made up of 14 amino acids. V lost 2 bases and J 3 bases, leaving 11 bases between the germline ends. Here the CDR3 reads CASSEQGVIYEQYF. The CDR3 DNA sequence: TGTGCCAGCAGTGAACAGGGCGTAATCTACGAGCAGTACTTC.

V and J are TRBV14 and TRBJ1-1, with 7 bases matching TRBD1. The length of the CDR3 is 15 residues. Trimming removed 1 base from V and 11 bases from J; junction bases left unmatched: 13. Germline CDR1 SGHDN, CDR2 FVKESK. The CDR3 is CASSQVNRGDPNAFF. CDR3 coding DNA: TGTGCCAGCAGCCAAGTTAACAGGGGCGATCCGAACGCTTTCTTT. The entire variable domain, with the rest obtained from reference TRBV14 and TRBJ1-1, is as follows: EAGVTQFPSHSVIEKGQTVTLRCDPISGHDNLYWYRRVMGKEIKFLLHFVKESKQDESGMPNNRFLAERTGGTYSTLKVQPAELEDSGVYFCASSQVNRGDPNAFFGQGTRLTVV.

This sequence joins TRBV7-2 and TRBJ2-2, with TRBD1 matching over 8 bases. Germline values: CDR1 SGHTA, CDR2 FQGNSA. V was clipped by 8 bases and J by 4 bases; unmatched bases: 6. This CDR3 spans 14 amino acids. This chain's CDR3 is CASQKDRATGELFF. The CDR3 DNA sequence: TGTGCCAGCCAGAAGGACAGGGCCACCGGGGAGCTGTTTTTT.

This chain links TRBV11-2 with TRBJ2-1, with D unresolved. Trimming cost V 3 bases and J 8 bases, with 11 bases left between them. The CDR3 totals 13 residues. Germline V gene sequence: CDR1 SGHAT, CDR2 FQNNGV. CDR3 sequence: CASSLYSQDEQFF. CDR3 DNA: TGTGCCAGCAGCTTGTACAGTCAGGATGAGCAGTTCTTC.